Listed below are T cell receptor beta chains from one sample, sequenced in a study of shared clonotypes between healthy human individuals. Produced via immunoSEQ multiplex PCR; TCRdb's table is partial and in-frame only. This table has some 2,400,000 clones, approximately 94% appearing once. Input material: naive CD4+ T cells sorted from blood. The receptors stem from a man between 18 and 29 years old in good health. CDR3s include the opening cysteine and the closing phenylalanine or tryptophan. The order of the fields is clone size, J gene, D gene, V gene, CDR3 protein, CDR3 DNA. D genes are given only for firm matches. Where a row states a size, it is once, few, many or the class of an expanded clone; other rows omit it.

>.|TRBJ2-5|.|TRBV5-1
CASSLVGLETQYF
TGCGCCAGCAGCTTGGTGGGGTTAGAGACCCAGTACTTC
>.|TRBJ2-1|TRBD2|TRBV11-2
CASSVTSGLSVEQFF
TGTGCCAGCAGCGTTACTAGCGGGTTGAGTGTTGAGCAGTTCTTC
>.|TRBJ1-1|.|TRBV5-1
CASSIVTGLNTEAFF
TGCGCCAGCAGCATAGTGACAGGTTTGAACACTGAAGCTTTCTTT
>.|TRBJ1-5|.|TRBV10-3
CAASEDIRNQPQHF
TGTGCCGCCAGTGAGGACATCCGGAATCAGCCCCAGCATTTT
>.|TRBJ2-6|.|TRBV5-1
CASSLGQAYSGANVLTF
TGCGCCAGCAGCTTGGGTCAGGCCTACTCTGGGGCCAACGTCCTGACTTTC
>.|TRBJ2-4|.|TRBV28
CASTPGAVAKNIQYF
TGTGCCAGCACCCCCGGGGCGGTGGCCAAAAACATTCAGTACTTC
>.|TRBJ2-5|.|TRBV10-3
CAISEGRQETQYF
TGTGCCATCAGTGAGGGTCGGCAAGAGACCCAGTACTTC
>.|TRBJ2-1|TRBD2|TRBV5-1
CATGLAGNSYNEQFF
TGCGCCACGGGACTAGCGGGAAACTCCTACAATGAGCAGTTCTTC
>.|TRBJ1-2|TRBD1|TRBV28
CATTGVQTNYGYTF
TGTGCCACGACAGGGGTACAGACTAACTATGGCTACACCTTC
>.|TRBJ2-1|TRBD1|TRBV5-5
CASSLMGQVYNEQFF
TGTGCCAGCAGCTTGATGGGACAGGTGTACAATGAGCAGTTCTTC
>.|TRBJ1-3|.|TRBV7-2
CASSFQGDLRNTIYF
TGTGCCAGCAGCTTCCAAGGCGATTTAAGAAACACCATATATTTT
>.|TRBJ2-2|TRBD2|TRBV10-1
CASSESYSLAGGPTGELFF
TGCGCCAGCAGTGAGTCCTACTCTTTAGCGGGAGGTCCCACCGGGGAGCTGTTTTTT
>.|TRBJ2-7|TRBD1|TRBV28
CASSSTSQGAWDEQYF
TGTGCCAGCAGTTCCACCTCCCAGGGGGCCTGGGACGAGCAGTACTTC
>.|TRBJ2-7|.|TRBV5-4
CASSHYDSSYEQYF
TGTGCCAGCAGCCATTACGACAGCTCCTACGAGCAGTACTTC
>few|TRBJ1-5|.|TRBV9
CASSVGGSGNQPQHF
TGTGCCAGCAGCGTAGGAGGGTCGGGCAATCAGCCCCAGCATTTT
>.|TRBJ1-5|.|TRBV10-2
CASRRDSFYSNQPQHF
TGCGCCAGCAGAAGAGACAGTTTCTATAGCAATCAGCCCCAGCATTTT
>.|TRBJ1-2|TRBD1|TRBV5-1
CASSSYRGRAYGYTF
TGCGCCAGCAGCTCTTACAGGGGGCGCGCCTATGGCTACACCTTC
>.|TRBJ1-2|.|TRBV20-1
CSQGYYGYTF
TGCAGCCAGGGGTACTATGGCTACACCTTC
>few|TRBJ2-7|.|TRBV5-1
CASSNRDTSYEQYF
TGCGCCAGCAGCAACCGGGACACCTCCTACGAGCAGTACTTC
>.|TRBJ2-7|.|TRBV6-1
CASSDGDLLTYEQYF
TGTGCCAGCAGTGACGGGGACTTACTCACCTACGAGCAGTACTTC
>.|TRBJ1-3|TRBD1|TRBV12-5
CASGLGQGTGNTIYF
TGTGCTAGTGGTTTGGGACAGGGCACCGGAAACACCATATATTTT
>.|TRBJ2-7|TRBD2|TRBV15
CATRRGSGGLYEQYF
TGTGCCACCAGGAGGGGTAGCGGGGGTCTCTACGAGCAGTACTTC
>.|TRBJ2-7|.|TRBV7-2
CASSTSVSTPYEQYF
TGTGCCAGCAGTACCTCAGTCTCTACCCCCTACGAGCAGTACTTC
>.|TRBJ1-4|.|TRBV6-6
CAVWGGLEKLFF
TGTGCCGTCTGGGGGGGTTTAGAAAAACTGTTTTTT